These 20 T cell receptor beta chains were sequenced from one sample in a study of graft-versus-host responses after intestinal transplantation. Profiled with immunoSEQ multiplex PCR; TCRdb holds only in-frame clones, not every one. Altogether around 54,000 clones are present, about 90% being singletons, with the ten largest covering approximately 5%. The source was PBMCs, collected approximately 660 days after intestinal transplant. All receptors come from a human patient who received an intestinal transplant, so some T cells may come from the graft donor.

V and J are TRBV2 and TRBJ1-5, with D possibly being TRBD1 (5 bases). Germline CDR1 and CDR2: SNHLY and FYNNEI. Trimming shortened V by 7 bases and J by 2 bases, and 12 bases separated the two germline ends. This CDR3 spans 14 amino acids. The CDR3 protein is CASKAGNRNQPQHF. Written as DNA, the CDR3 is TGTGCCAGCAAGGCAGGGAACCGCAATCAGCCCCAGCATTTT.

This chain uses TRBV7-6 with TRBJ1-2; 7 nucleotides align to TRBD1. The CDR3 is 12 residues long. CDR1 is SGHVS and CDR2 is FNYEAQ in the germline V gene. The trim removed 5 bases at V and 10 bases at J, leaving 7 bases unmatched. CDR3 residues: CASSPRQGDYTF. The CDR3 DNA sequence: TGTGCCAGCAGCCCACGACAGGGCGACTACACCTTC.

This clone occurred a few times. This CDR3 reads CAWSVSREKAFF. The CDR3 region has the DNA TGTGCCTGGAGTGTATCCCGAGAAAAGGCTTTCTTT. V is TRBV30 and J is TRBJ1-1; D is unresolved. The V end was cut by 0 bases, the J end by 11 bases, with 13 bases between. Germline V CDR1 and CDR2: GTSNPN, SVGIG (reference sequence). This CDR3 is 12 amino acids long.

The CDR3 reads CASSLKGYGIYSNQPQHF. CDR3 DNA sequence: TGTGCCAGCAGTTTAAAGGGTTATGGAATATATAGCAATCAGCCCCAGCATTTT. V gene TRBV28 combines with J gene TRBJ1-5; D not certain. CDR1 and CDR2 from the germline V gene are MDHEN and SYDVKM. V was trimmed by 2 bases and J by 0 bases, leaving 17 bases between them. The CDR3 contains 18 residues.

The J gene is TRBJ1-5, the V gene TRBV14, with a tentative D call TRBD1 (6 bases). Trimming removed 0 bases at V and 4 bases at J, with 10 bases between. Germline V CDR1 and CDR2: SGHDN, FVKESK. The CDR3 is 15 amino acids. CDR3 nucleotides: TGTGCCAGCAGCCAAGAGGGGGCCTGTAATCAGCCCCAGCATTTT. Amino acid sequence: CASSQEGACNQPQHF.

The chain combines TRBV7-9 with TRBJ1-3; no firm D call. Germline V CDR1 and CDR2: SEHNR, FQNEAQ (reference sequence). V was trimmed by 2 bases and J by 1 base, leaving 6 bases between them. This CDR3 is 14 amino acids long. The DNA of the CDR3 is TGTGCCAGCAGCTTAACGATTTCTGGAAACACCATATATTTT. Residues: CASSLTISGNTIYF.

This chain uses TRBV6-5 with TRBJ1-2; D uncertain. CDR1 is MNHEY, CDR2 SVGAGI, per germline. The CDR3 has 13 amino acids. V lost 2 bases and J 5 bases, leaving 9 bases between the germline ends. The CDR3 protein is CASSYQAGYGYTF. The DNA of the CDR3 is TGTGCCAGCAGTTACCAAGCGGGATATGGCTACACCTTC.

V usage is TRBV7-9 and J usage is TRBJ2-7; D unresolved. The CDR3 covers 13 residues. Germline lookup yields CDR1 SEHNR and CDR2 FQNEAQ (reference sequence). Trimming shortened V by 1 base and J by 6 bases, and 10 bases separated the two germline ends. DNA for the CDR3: TGTGCCAGCAGCTTAGGCCAGGCTGGCGAGCAGTACTTC. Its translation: CASSLGQAGEQYF.

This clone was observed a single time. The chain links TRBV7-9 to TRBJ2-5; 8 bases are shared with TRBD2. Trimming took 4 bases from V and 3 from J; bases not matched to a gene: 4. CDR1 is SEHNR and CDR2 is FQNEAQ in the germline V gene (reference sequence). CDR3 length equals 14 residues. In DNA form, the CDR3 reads TGTGCCAGCAGCTGGGGAGCGGGGGAAGAGACCCAGTACTTC. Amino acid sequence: CASSWGAGEETQYF.

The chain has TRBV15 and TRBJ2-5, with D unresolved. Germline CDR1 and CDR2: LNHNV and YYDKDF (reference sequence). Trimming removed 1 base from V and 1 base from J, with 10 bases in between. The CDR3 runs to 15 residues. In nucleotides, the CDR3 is TGTGCCACCAGCAGAGGGGGATCTTCCCAAGAGACCCAGTACTTC. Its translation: CATSRGGSSQETQYF.

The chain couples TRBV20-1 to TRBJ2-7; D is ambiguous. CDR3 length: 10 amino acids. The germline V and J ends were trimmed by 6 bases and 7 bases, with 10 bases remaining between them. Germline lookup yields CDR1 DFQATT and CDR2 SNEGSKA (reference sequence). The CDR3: CSAQSGEQYF. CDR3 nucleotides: TGCAGTGCCCAGAGTGGTGAGCAGTACTTC.

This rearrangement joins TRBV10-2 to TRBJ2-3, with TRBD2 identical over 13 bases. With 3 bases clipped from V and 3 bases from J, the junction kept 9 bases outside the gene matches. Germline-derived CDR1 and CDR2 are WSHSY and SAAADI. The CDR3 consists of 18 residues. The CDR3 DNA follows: TGCGCCAGCAGTGAAAGGACTAGCGGGGGTTGGGAAACAGATACGCAGTATTTT. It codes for CASSERTSGGWETDTQYF.

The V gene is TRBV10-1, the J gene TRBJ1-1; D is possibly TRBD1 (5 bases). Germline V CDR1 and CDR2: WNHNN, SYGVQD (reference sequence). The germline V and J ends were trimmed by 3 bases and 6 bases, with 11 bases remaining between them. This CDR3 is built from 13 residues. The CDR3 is CASSEQDPSEAFF. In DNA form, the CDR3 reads TGCGCCAGCAGTGAACAGGATCCTTCTGAAGCTTTCTTT.

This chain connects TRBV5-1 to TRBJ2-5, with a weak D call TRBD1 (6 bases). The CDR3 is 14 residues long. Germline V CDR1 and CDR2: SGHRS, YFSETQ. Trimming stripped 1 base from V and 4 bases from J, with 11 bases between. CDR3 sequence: CASSLTSGVETQYF. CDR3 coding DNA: TGCGCCAGCAGCTTGACCTCAGGGGTAGAGACCCAGTACTTC. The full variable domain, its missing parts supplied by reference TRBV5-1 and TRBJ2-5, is KAGVTQTPRYLIKTRGQQVTLSCSPISGHRSVSWYQQTPGQGLQFLFEYFSETQRNKGNFPGRFSGRQFSNSRSEMNVSTLELGDSALYLCASSLTSGVETQYFGPGTRLLVL.

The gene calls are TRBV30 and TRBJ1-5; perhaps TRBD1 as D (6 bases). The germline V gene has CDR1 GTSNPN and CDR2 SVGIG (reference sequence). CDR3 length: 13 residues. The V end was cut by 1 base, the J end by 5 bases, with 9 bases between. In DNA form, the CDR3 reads TGTGCCTGGAGTGAACAGGGCGATCAGCCCCAGCATTTT. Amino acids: CAWSEQGDQPQHF.

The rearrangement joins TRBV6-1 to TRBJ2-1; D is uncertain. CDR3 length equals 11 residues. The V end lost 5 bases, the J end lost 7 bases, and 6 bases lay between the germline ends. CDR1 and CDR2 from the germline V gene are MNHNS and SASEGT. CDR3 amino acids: CASSSWNEQFF. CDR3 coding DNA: TGTGCCAGCAGTTCTTGGAATGAGCAGTTCTTC.

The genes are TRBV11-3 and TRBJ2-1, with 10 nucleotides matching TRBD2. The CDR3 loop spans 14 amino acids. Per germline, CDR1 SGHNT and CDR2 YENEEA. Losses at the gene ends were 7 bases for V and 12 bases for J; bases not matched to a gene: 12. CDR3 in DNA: TGTGCCAGCACCCGGACTAGCGGCGCTCTGAGGCAGTTCTTC. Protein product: CASTRTSGALRQFF.

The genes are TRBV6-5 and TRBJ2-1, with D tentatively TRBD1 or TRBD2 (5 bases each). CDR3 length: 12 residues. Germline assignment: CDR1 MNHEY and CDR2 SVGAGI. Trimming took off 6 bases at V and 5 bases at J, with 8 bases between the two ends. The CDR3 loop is CASSWDDNEQFF. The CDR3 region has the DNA TGTGCCAGCAGCTGGGACGACAATGAGCAGTTCTTC.

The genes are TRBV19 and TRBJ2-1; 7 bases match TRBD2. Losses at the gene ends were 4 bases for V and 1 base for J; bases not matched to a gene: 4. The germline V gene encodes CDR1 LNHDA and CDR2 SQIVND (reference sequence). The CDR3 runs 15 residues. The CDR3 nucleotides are TGTGCCAGTAGTAGAATCGGGGGGTCCTACAATGAGCAGTTCTTC. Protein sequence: CASSRIGGSYNEQFF. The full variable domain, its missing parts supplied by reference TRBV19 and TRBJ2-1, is DGGITQSPKYLFRKEGQNVTLSCEQNLNHDAMYWYRQDPGQGLRLIYYSQIVNDFQKGDIAEGYSVSREKKESFPLTVTSAQKNPTAFYLCASSRIGGSYNEQFFGPGTRLTVL.

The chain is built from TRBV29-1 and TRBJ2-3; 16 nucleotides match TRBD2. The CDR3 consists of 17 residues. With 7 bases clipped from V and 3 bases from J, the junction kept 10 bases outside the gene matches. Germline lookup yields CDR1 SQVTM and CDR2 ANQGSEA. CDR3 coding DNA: TGCAGCGCGCCACCGGGACTAGCGGGGGGGCTAACAGATACGCAGTATTTT. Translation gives CSAPPGLAGGLTDTQYF.